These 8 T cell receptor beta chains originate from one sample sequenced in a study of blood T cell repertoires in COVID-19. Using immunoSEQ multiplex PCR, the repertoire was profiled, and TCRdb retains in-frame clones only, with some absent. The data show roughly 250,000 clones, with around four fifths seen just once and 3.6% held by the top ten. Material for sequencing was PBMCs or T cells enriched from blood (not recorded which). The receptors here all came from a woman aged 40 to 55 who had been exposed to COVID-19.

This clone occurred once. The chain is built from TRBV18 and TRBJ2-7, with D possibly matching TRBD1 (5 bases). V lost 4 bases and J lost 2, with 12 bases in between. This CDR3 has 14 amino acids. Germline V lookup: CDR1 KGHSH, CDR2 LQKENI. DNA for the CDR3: TGTGCCAGCTCACATGCGACAGAAGCCTACGAGCAGTACTTC. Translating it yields CASSHATEAYEQYF.

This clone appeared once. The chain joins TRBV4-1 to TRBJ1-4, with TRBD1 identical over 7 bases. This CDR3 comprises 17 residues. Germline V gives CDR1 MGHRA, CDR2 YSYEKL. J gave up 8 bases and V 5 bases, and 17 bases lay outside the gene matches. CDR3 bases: TGCGCCAGCAGCAATACAGGGGCGGTAGGTTGGTTCGAAAAACTGTTTTTT. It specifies CASSNTGAVGWFEKLFF.

The CDR3 reads CASSGDRDRVFGNQPQHF. The CDR3 nucleotides read TGTGCCAGTAGCGGAGACCGGGACAGGGTATTCGGCAATCAGCCCCAGCATTTT. The chain employs TRBV19 and TRBJ1-5; 9 nucleotides match TRBD1. This CDR3 spans 18 amino acids. Germline CDR1 and CDR2: LNHDA and SQIVND (reference sequence). V was pared by 6 bases and J by 2 bases, with 14 bases of the junction left unmatched.

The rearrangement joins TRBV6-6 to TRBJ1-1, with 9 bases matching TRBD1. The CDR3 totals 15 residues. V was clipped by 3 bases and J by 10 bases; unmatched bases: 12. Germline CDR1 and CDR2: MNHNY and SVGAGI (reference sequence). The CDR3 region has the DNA TGTGCCAGCAGTTATATACGAGGGACAGGGAACTTAGCTTTCTTT. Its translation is CASSYIRGTGNLAFF.

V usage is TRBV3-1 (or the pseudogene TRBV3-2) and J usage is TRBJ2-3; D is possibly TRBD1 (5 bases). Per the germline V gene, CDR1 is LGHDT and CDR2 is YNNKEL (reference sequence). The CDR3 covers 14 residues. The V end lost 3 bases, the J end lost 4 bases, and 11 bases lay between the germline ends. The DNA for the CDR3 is TGTGCCAGCAGCCACAGGGATCCGGCAGATACGCAGTATTTT. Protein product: CASSHRDPADTQYF.

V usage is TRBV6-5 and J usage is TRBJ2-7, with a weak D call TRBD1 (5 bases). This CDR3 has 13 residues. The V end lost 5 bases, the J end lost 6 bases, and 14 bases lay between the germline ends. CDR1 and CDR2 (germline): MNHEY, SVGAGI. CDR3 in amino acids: CASSNGRAVEQYF. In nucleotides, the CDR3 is TGTGCCAGCAGTAACGGCAGGGCTGTCGAGCAGTACTTC.

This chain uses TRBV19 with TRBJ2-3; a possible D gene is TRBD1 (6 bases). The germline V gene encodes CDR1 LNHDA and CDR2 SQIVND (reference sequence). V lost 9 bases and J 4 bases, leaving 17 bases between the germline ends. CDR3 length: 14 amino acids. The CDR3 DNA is TGTGCCAGCAAGATACAGGGAACCCCAGATACGCAGTATTTT. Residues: CASKIQGTPDTQYF. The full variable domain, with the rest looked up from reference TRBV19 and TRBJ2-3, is DGGITQSPKYLFRKEGQNVTLSCEQNLNHDAMYWYRQDPGQGLRLIYYSQIVNDFQKGDIAEGYSVSREKKESFPLTVTSAQKNPTAFYLCASKIQGTPDTQYFGPGTRLTVL.

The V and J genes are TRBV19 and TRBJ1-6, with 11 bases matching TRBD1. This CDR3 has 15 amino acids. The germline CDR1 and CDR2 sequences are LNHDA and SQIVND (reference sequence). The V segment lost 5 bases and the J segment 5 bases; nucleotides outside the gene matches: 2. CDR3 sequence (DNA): TGTGCCAGTAGTTGGGACAGGGGGGATAATTCACCCCTCCACTTT. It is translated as CASSWDRGDNSPLHF. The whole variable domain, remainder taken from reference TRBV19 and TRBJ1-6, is DGGITQSPKYLFRKEGQNVTLSCEQNLNHDAMYWYRQDPGQGLRLIYYSQIVNDFQKGDIAEGYSVSREKKESFPLTVTSAQKNPTAFYLCASSWDRGDNSPLHFGNGTRLTVT.